The entry below gives a single TCR beta chain sequence along with its context. Its target is not known. cDNA libraries of TCR beta carried unique molecular identifiers. TCRdb used MiXCR to reprocess the PCR reads, holding one entry per CDR3 protein. The sample yields more than 450,000 distinct CDR3 sequences, 44% seen once. This record belongs to a study of post-analysis software for immune sequencing data. Study results and caveats: TRBV5-6, TRBV5-1 and TRBV20-1 were among four or five TRBV segments more frequent in patients than controls.

With 5 bases removed from V and 1 base from J, the gap between germline ends came to 11 bases. The germline gives CDR1 SEHNR, CDR2 FQNEAQ (reference sequence). The CDR3 is made up of 15 amino acids. The receptor was derived from a girl aged 10 to 17 with multiple sclerosis. The chain couples TRBV7-9 to TRBJ2-2, with a tentative D call TRBD2 (5 bases). Sequenced: blood. DNA of the CDR3: TGTGCCAGCAGCCTTTCGGAGGTGAACACCGGGGAGCTGTTTTTT. This codes for CASSLSEVNTGELFF.